This T cell receptor beta chain was sequenced in a study of T cells in localized non-small cell lung cancer. General observations from the study: With higher T cell density in blood came longer overall survival.

On this clone itself: Antigen specificity is unknown.

Sequencing used immunoSEQ multiplex PCR; TCRdb keeps in-frame clones, though not all of them. Of thousands of clones listed, 27% are singletons. V dropped 0 bases and J dropped 3 bases, with 13 bases sitting between them. There are 16 residues in the CDR3. CDR1 and CDR2 (germline): SGDLS, YYNGEE. V and J are TRBV9 and TRBJ1-3; unclear D gene. The sequence was obtained from a man between 40 and 70 years old with stage I lung adenocarcinoma. The sequenced sample was normal lung tissue next to the tumor, obtained before any cancer treatment. CDR3 region: CASSVALGGGGNTIYF. The CDR3 DNA reads as TGTGCCAGCAGCGTAGCGTTGGGCGGAGGTGGAAACACCATATATTTT.